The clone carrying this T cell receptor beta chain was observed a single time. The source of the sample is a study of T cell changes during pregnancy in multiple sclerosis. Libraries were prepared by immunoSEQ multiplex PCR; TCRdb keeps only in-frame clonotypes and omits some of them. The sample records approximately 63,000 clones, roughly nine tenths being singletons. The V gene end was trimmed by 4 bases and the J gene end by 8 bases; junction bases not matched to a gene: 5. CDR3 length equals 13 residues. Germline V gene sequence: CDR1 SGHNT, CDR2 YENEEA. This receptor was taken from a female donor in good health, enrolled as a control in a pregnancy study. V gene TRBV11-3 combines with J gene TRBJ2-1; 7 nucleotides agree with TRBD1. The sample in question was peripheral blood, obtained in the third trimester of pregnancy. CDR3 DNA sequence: TGTGCCAGCAGCTCCGACAGGGAAGATGAGCAGTTCTTC. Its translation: CASSSDREDEQFF.